The present TCR beta chain was sequenced within a study of tumor-infiltrating lymphocytes in localized non-small cell lung cancer. Study-wide context: Several tumor histologies, both smoking statuses, and some post-neoadjuvant chemotherapy samples were included. Regarding the study as a whole: Each assay used a separate piece of the same tissue.

The table came from immunoSEQ multiplex PCR; TCRdb's copy has only in-frame clones and leaves some out. The sample has 1,200 to 1,500 clones, 85% seen once; the top ten hold 5.5% to 8%. About this clone: Its target is not known.

Germline V CDR1 and CDR2: GTSNPN, SVGIG (reference sequence). The CDR3 covers 17 residues. Unmatched junction bases numbered 11, after V lost 2 bases and J lost 4 bases. Sequenced: lung tumor tissue. V is TRBV30 and J is TRBJ1-4; 9 bases are a match to TRBD1. This TCR came from a human donor with non-small cell lung cancer. As DNA, the CDR3 is TGTGCCTGGAGTCCGGGACAGGGTCCCCTAGGTAATGAAAAACTGTTTTTT. This gives the protein CAWSPGQGPLGNEKLFF.